Listed here are 29 T cell receptor beta chains from one sample, sequenced in a study of human T cells and chemical hapten exposure. TCRdb itself ran the RACE reads through MiXCR, one entry per CDR3 protein. The repertoire holds tens of thousands of distinct CDR3 sequences, under 10% seen once, with over 1.5% in the top ten. Time point given: healthy volunteer bleed at 6 weeks. The study extracted total RNA from unfractionated whole blood. Sequences were obtained from whole blood. Receptors originate from a male donor in good health. Some clones in this sample may be carry-over from other donors' samples.

V is TRBV27 and J is TRBJ1-2, with D perhaps TRBD1 (5 bases). The CDR3 is 12 amino acids. Looked up from germline, CDR1 is MNHEY and CDR2 is SMNVEV (reference sequence). The V and J ends lost 6 bases and 7 bases respectively, with 12 bases between them. CDR3 region: CASREGYSGYTF. CDR3 in DNA: TGTGCCAGCAGAGAGGGGTACTCTGGCTACACCTTC.

This clonotype was recorded a few times. The chain employs TRBV6-2 or TRBV6-3 and TRBJ2-7, with TRBD1 matching 9 bases. The V gene's germline CDR1 is MNHEY and CDR2 SVGEGT. Trimming at V came to 5 bases and at J to 2 bases, leaving 7 bases not matched to a gene. The CDR3 is 15 amino acids. The chain's CDR3 is CASSTGGASTYEQYF. CDR3 in DNA: TGTGCCAGCAGTACAGGGGGCGCTTCCACCTACGAGCAGTACTTC.

The DNA for the CDR3 is TGCAGCGTTGAACGTCCTCGGGGCTACACTGAAGCTTTCTTT. Its protein is CSVERPRGYTEAFF. The chain is built from TRBV29-1 and TRBJ1-1, with D perhaps TRBD1 (5 bases). V shed 2 bases and J shed 3 bases, with 13 bases lying between them. Per the germline V gene, CDR1 is SQVTM and CDR2 is ANQGSEA. The CDR3 consists of 14 residues.

CDR3 nucleotides: TGTGCCAGCAGCTTAGTAGCGGGGGACAATGAGCAGTTCTTC. It translates to CASSLVAGDNEQFF. The rearrangement uses TRBV7-8 and TRBJ2-1; 9 bases map to TRBD2. Germline V gene lookup returns CDR1 SGHVS and CDR2 FQNEAQ. The CDR3 runs to 14 residues. V lost 1 base to trimming and J lost 5 bases; unmatched junction nucleotides: 0.

The table lists this clonotype with a few counts. The rearrangement joins TRBV7-9 to TRBJ1-5; TRBD1 aligns across 8 bases. This CDR3 comprises 15 residues. Per germline, CDR1 SEHNR and CDR2 FQNEAQ (reference sequence). J lost 2 bases, V lost 5 bases, and 5 bases had no gene match. The CDR3 is CASSLTGDGNQPQHF. The CDR3 nucleotides are TGTGCCAGCAGCCTGACAGGGGACGGCAATCAGCCCCAGCATTTT.

In this sample, this clonotype turned up a few times. This chain links TRBV27 with TRBJ1-5; the D gene is possibly TRBD1 (5 bases). V was cut by 6 bases and J by 1 base, with 7 bases left in between. Germline V gene lookup returns CDR1 MNHEY and CDR2 SMNVEV (reference sequence). The CDR3 spans 13 residues. As DNA, the CDR3 is TGTGCCAGCAGCCGACAGAGCAATCAGCCCCAGCATTTT. Its protein is CASSRQSNQPQHF.

The chain links TRBV28 to TRBJ2-1; D is possibly TRBD1 (6 bases). The CDR3 is 14 amino acids. The germline V and J ends were trimmed by 4 bases and 4 bases, with 11 bases remaining between them. Germline V gene data show CDR1 as MDHEN and CDR2 as SYDVKM. CDR3 sequence: CASSSRGTYNEQFF. The CDR3 nucleotides read TGTGCCAGCAGTTCTAGAGGGACATACAATGAGCAGTTCTTC.

This clonotype was seen repeatedly, ten times or more. As DNA, the CDR3 is TGTGCCAGCAGTTTCGACAGGATTACCTACGAGCAGTACTTC. Translating it yields CASSFDRITYEQYF. This rearrangement joins TRBV27 to TRBJ2-7; TRBD1 is a possible D gene (6 bases). CDR1 and CDR2 from the germline V gene are MNHEY and SMNVEV (reference sequence). This CDR3 has 14 amino acids. V gave up 3 bases and J gave up 2 bases, with 11 bases separating them.

This clonotype was counted at least ten times. The J gene is TRBJ2-5, the V gene TRBV29-1; D not resolved. Trimming removed 3 bases from V and 7 bases from J, with 12 bases in between. The CDR3 is 12 amino acids. In germline, CDR1 is SQVTM, CDR2 ANQGSEA. CDR3 sequence: CSVETGWGTQYF. CDR3 bases: TGCAGCGTTGAGACTGGCTGGGGGACCCAGTACTTC.

This clonotype was picked up many times. The CDR3 sequence is CSATPGLAGDASYEQYF. CDR3 DNA sequence: TGCAGTGCCACCCCGGGACTAGCGGGGGACGCCTCCTACGAGCAGTACTTC. The rearrangement uses TRBV20-1 and TRBJ2-7, with TRBD2 matching over 14 bases. Trimming at V came to 6 bases and at J to 0 bases, leaving 10 bases not matched to a gene. Germline values: CDR1 DFQATT, CDR2 SNEGSKA (reference sequence). CDR3 size: 17 residues.

This clonotype was counted only a few times. CDR3 sequence: CASFLGQGKQDVTDTQYF. DNA of the CDR3: TGTGCCAGCTTCCTGGGACAGGGGAAGCAGGACGTCACAGATACGCAGTATTTT. The chain has TRBV21-1 and TRBJ2-3; the table's D call of TRBD1 was not tested on the DNA. TRBV21-1 is shown as a pseudogene. The CDR3 spans 18 residues.

This clonotype occurred a few times. The chain uses TRBV2 and TRBJ1-2, with 9 bases that match TRBD1. The CDR3 length is 15 residues. Germline V gene lookup returns CDR1 SNHLY and CDR2 FYNNEI. The ends lost 7 bases at V and 5 bases at J; junction bases unmatched: 11. In nucleotides, the CDR3 is TGTGCCAGCACCCGCACCAAGGGACAGGGATATGGCTACACCTTC. This codes for CASTRTKGQGYGYTF. The variable domain in full, with the rest retrieved from reference TRBV2 and TRBJ1-2, is EPEVTQTPSHQVTQMGQEVILRCVPISNHLYFYWYRQILGQKVEFLVSFYNNEISEKSEIFDDQFSVERPDGSNFTLKIRSTKLEDSAMYFCASTRTKGQGYGYTFGSGTRLTVV.

This clonotype was seen more than once but under ten times. The chain links TRBV2 to TRBJ2-7; 7 nucleotides align to TRBD1. V dropped 2 bases and J dropped 4; count of bases not matched to a gene: 11. This CDR3 comprises 16 residues. CDR1 is SNHLY and CDR2 is FYNNEI in the germline V gene. The DNA of the CDR3 is TGTGCCAGCAGTGAAAAATTCCTAAGGGGGCAGTACGAGCAGTACTTC. Its translation: CASSEKFLRGQYEQYF.

This clonotype was detected a few times. The chain is built from TRBV27 and TRBJ2-3; TRBD1 matches 9 bases. The CDR3 has 17 residues. Germline loops: CDR1 MNHEY, CDR2 SMNVEV (reference sequence). J was trimmed by 6 bases and V by 5 bases; bases with no gene match: 15. CDR3 in DNA: TGTGCCAGCAGTCCTAGAACCGGGACAGGGTCATCTGATACGCAGTATTTT. Translation gives CASSPRTGTGSSDTQYF.

This clonotype was recorded a few times. This sequence joins TRBV6-5 and TRBJ1-1; unclear D gene. The CDR3 runs 13 residues. Germline-derived CDR1 and CDR2 are MNHEY and SVGAGI. The V and J ends lost 0 bases and 7 bases respectively, with 9 bases between them. CDR3 nucleotide sequence: TGTGCCAGCAGTTACTCGAGCGGGTATGAAGCTTTCTTT. Translation gives CASSYSSGYEAFF.

The rearrangement uses TRBV6-2 or TRBV6-3 and TRBJ1-1; no clear D gene. V gave up 5 bases and J gave up 0 bases, with 4 bases separating them. Germline CDR1 and CDR2: MNHEY and SVGEGT. CDR3 size: 12 residues. The CDR3 nucleotides are TGTGCCAGCAGTGAGGTGAACACTGAAGCTTTCTTT. It encodes CASSEVNTEAFF.

The rearrangement joins TRBV13 to TRBJ2-1; 10 bases align to TRBD2. Trimming took 0 bases from V and 4 from J; bases not matched to a gene: 12. Germline V lookup: CDR1 PRHDT, CDR2 FYEKMQ (reference sequence). CDR3 length equals 19 residues. CDR3: CASSLGLAGVLLGYNEQFF. The CDR3, as DNA: TGTGCCAGCAGCTTAGGGCTAGCGGGAGTTCTTTTGGGATACAATGAGCAGTTCTTC.

This clonotype was seen a handful of times. This CDR3 is CASSQETGPYEQYF. CDR3 nucleotides: TGCGCCAGCAGCCAAGAGACAGGGCCCTACGAGCAGTACTTC. The V gene is TRBV4-1, the J gene TRBJ2-7, with 7 bases lining up with TRBD1. The V gene end was trimmed by 0 bases and the J gene end by 2 bases; junction bases not matched to a gene: 1. Looked up from germline, CDR1 is MGHRA and CDR2 is YSYEKL. The CDR3 sequence is 14 residues long.

V gene TRBV30 combines with J gene TRBJ2-3; 12 bases map to TRBD1. The germline CDR1 and CDR2 sequences are GTSNPN and SVGIG (reference sequence). The CDR3 length is 13 residues. V trimming: 8 bases; J trimming: 5 bases; junction bases outside the gene matches: 5. The chain's CDR3 is CARDRGLEDTQYF. For the CDR3, the DNA is TGTGCCCGGGACAGGGGGCTGGAAGATACGCAGTATTTT.

This rearrangement joins TRBV9 to TRBJ1-3; 8 nucleotides match TRBD1. CDR1 is SGDLS and CDR2 is YYNGEE in the germline V gene. This CDR3 is 18 amino acids long. Trimming at V came to 0 bases and at J to 0 bases, leaving 8 bases not matched to a gene. This chain's CDR3 is CASSVDSPGGISGNTIYF. The CDR3 coding sequence is TGTGCCAGCAGCGTAGATTCGCCAGGGGGCATCTCTGGAAACACCATATATTTT.

CDR3 sequence (DNA): TGTGCCAGCAGCCCATGGACCGGGACAGACTTCGGAAACACCATATATTTT. Translated: CASSPWTGTDFGNTIYF. This chain uses TRBV3-1 with TRBJ1-3; 7 bases map to TRBD1. Germline V lookup: CDR1 LGHDT, CDR2 YNNKEL (reference sequence). The V gene end was trimmed by 4 bases and the J gene end by 4 bases; junction bases not matched to a gene: 13. The CDR3 extends over 17 amino acids.

This clonotype was seen only once. The chain is built from TRBV25-1 and TRBJ2-1; 10 positions match TRBD2. From germline, CDR1 is MGHDK and CDR2 SYGVNS. The CDR3 runs 15 residues. Trimming at V came to 4 bases and at J to 9 bases, leaving 9 bases not matched to a gene. In DNA form, the CDR3 reads TGTGCCAGCAGTGTGGTAGCGGGGGGTTTGGGTGAGCAGTTCTTC. Protein sequence: CASSVVAGGLGEQFF.

This clonotype was recorded a few times. This chain uses TRBV10-3 with TRBJ2-7; 9 nucleotides match TRBD1. Germline CDR1 and CDR2: ENHRY and SYGVKD. The CDR3 contains 15 residues. V lost 2 bases and J lost 5; bases outside the gene matches: 7. CDR3 nucleotide sequence: TGTGCCATCAGTGAGATAGGGACAGGGCGGGACGAGCAGTACTTC. Translating it yields CAISEIGTGRDEQYF.

Only a few counts were recorded for this clonotype. The gene calls are TRBV19 and TRBJ1-1; D is ambiguous. V dropped 7 bases and J dropped 1 base, with 13 bases sitting between them. Germline CDR1 reads LNHDA; CDR2 reads SQIVND (reference sequence). CDR3 size: 14 residues. CDR3 residues: CASIPQARNTEAFF. CDR3 nucleotide sequence: TGTGCCAGTATCCCCCAGGCGAGGAACACTGAAGCTTTCTTT.

This sequence joins TRBV5-1 and TRBJ2-7; 9 bases fit TRBD2. Germline CDR1 reads SGHRS; CDR2 reads YFSETQ. CDR3 length: 14 amino acids. Unmatched junction bases numbered 6, after V lost 3 bases and J lost 5 bases. The CDR3 here is CASSSIAGVDEQYF. The CDR3 bases are TGCGCCAGCAGCTCTATAGCGGGAGTTGACGAGCAGTACTTC.

This clonotype has a count of ten or more. CDR3 protein: CASSMGQAATDSNQPQHF. In nucleotides, the CDR3 is TGTGCCAGCAGCATGGGACAGGCTGCGACGGATAGCAATCAGCCCCAGCATTTT. V gene TRBV7-2 combines with J gene TRBJ1-5, with 8 positions matching TRBD1. The J segment lost 0 bases and the V segment lost 5 bases, leaving 12 bases of the junction unmatched. Germline CDR1 SGHTA, CDR2 FQGNSA. This CDR3 has 18 amino acids.

This clonotype was seen at least ten times. V and J are TRBV11-2 and TRBJ2-5; a possible D gene is TRBD2 (5 bases). The germline V gene encodes CDR1 SGHAT and CDR2 FQNNGV. The CDR3 is 13 amino acids. Trimming stripped 4 bases from V and 2 bases from J, with 8 bases between. The CDR3 loop reads CASSYGLQETQYF. The CDR3 bases are TGTGCCAGCAGCTACGGACTTCAAGAGACCCAGTACTTC.

The chain employs TRBV5-5 and TRBJ1-1, with D unresolved. Germline V lookup: CDR1 SGHKS, CDR2 YYEKEE (reference sequence). The CDR3 length is 17 residues. V was pared by 4 bases and J by 5 bases, with 24 bases between. CDR3 amino acids: CASSLDLVAAPGTEAFF. The CDR3 DNA follows: TGTGCCAGCAGCCTGGACTTAGTGGCCGCGCCGGGAACTGAAGCTTTCTTT.

The chain has TRBV12-3 or TRBV12-4 and TRBJ1-5; weak D call: TRBD1 (5 bases). This CDR3 is built from 14 residues. The germline V and J ends were trimmed by 0 bases and 11 bases, with 14 bases remaining between them. CDR3 in amino acids: CASSLAYVWGAQHF. CDR3 sequence (DNA): TGTGCCAGCAGTTTAGCTTACGTCTGGGGGGCCCAGCATTTT.